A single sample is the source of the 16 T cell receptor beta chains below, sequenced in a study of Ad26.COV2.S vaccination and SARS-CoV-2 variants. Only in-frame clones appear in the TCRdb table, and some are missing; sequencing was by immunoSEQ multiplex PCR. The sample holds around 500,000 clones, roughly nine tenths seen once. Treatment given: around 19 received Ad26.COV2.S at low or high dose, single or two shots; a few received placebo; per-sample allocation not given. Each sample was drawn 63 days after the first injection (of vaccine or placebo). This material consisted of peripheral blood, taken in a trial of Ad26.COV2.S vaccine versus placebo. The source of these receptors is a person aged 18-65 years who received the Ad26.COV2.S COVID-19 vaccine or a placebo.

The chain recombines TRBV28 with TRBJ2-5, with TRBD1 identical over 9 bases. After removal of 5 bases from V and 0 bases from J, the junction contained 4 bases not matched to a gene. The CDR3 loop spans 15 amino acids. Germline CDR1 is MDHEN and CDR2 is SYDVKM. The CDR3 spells CASSGDRDYQETQYF. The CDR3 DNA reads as TGTGCCAGCAGTGGGGACAGGGATTACCAAGAGACCCAGTACTTC.

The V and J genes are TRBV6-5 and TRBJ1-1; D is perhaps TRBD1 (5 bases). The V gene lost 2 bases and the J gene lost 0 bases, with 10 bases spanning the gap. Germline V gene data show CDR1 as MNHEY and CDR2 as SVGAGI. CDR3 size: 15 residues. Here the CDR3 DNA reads TGTGCCAGCAGTTACGACTGGGACCTGAACACTGAAGCTTTCTTT. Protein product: CASSYDWDLNTEAFF.

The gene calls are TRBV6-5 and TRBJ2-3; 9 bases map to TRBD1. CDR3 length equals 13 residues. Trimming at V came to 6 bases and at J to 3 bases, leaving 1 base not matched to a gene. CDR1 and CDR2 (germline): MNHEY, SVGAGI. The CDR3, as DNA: TGTGCCAGCAGAGACAGGGGGACAGATACGCAGTATTTT. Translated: CASRDRGTDTQYF.

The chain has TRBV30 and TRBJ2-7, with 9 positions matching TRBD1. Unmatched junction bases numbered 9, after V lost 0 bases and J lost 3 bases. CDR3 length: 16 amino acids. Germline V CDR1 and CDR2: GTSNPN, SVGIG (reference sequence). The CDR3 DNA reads TGTGCCTGGAGTGTACGCCCCCGGGACAGGGTCTACGAGCAGTACTTC. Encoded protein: CAWSVRPRDRVYEQYF.

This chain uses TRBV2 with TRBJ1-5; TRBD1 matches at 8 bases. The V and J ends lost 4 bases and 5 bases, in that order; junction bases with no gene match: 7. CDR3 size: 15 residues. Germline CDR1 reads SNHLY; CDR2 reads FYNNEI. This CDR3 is CASSARGQNDQPQHF. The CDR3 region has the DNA TGTGCCAGCAGTGCCAGGGGGCAAAACGATCAGCCCCAGCATTTT.

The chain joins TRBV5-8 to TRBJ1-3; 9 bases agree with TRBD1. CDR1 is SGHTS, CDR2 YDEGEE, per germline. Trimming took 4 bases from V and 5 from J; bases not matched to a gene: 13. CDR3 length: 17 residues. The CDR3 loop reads CASSRLRTGGGRNTIYF. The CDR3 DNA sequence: TGTGCCAGCAGCCGCTTAAGAACAGGGGGCGGAAGAAACACCATATATTTT.

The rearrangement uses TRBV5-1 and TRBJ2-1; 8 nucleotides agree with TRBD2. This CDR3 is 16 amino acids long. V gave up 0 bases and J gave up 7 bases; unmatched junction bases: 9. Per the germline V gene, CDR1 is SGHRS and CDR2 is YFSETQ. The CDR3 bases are TGCGCCAGCAGCTTGGAGGGCGGGGGGCGACTTAATGAGCAGTTCTTC. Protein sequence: CASSLEGGGRLNEQFF.

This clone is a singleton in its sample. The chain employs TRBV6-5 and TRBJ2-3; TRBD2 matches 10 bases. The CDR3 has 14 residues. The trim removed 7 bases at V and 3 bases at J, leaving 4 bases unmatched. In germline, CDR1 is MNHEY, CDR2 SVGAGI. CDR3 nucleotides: TGTGCCAGCATGCCTAGCGGGAGAACAGATACGCAGTATTTT. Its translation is CASMPSGRTDTQYF.

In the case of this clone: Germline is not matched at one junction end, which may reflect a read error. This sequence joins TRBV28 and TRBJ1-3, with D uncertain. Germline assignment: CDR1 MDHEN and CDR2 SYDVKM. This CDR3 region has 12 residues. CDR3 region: CVSNVPGNTIYF. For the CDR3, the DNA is TGTGTCAGCAATGTGCCTGGAAACACCATATATTTT.

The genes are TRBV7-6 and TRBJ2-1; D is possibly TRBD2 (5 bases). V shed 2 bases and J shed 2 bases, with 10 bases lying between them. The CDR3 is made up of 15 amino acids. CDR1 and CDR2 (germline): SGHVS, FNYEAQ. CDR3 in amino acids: CASSLLALAYNEQFF. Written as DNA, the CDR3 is TGTGCCAGCAGCTTATTAGCGCTCGCCTACAATGAGCAGTTCTTC.

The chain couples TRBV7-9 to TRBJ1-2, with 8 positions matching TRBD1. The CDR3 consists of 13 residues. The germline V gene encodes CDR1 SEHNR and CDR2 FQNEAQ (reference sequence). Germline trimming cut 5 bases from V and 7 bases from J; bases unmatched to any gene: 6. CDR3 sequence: CASSLTGVSGYTF. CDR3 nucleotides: TGTGCCAGCAGCCTGACAGGGGTGAGTGGCTACACCTTC.

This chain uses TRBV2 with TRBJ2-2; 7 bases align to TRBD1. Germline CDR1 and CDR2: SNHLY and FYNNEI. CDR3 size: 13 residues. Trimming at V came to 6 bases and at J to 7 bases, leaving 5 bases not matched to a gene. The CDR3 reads CASRQGSNGELFF. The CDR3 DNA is TGTGCCAGCAGACAGGGGTCCAACGGGGAGCTGTTTTTT.

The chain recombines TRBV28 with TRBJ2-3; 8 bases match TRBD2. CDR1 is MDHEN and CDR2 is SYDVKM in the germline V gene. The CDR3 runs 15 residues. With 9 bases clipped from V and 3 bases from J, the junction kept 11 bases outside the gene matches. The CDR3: CASKSAASGTDTQYF. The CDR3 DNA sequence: TGTGCCAGTAAGAGTGCGGCTAGCGGGACAGATACGCAGTATTTT. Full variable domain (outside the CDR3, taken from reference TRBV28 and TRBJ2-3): DVKVTQSSRYLVKRTGEKVFLECVQDMDHENMFWYRQDPGLGLRLIYFSYDVKMKEKGDIPEGYSVSREKKERFSLILESASTNQTSMYLCASKSAASGTDTQYFGPGTRLTVL.

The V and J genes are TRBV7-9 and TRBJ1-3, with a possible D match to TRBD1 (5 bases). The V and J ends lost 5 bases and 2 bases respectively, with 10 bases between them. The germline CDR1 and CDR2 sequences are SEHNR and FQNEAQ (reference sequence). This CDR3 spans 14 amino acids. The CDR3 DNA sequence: TGTGCCAGCAGCCTTCAGACAGCTGGAAACACCATATATTTT. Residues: CASSLQTAGNTIYF.

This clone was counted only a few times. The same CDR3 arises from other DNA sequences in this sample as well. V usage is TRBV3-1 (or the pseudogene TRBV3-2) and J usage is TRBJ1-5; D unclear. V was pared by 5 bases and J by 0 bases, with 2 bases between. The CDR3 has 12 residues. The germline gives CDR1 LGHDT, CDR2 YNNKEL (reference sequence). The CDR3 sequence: CASSYSNQPQHF. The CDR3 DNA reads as TGTGCCAGCAGCTATAGCAATCAGCCCCAGCATTTT.

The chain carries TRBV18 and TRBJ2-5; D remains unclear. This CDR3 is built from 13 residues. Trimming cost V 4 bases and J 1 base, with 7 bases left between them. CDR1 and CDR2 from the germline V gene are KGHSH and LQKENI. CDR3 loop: CASSRSLQETQYF. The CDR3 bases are TGTGCCAGCTCACGCTCACTCCAAGAGACCCAGTACTTC.